This note documents a single T cell receptor beta chain sequence. Its antigen is not yet known. No much larger clonotype is one base removed from it; base qualities were not supplied. This record comes from a study of blood T cell repertoires in COVID-19 (dated by TCRdb to 2020 to 2021). In the study overall: The collaborator samples originated in the United States, Italy and Spain and spanned the acute and convalescent phases of COVID-19. Samples came from the ongoing ImmuneRACE study (first 160 participants) plus 1,254 subjects from 6 global collaborators. The dataset comprised deeply sampled blood TCRbeta repertoires from subjects exposed to, actively infected with, or recovered from COVID-19. Where HLA class I and class II types were available, the types were taken from metadata supplied by the sample provider, not from assay-based typing. The sample metadata nearly always contained a de-identified subject ID, COVID-19 status, age in years and sex. The prospective study material was composed of cDNA or gDNA derived from T cells, B-cell-depleted T cells, or PBMCs. The repertoires were released in a freely available public database intended as a resource for research on the immune response to SARS-CoV-2.

The paper's findings and limits, for the study overall: The quantity of clinical and demographic metadata differed by source and by participant and was supplied without curation.

The collaborating institutions used their own protocols to collect whole blood in K2EDTA tubes. For TCRbeta analysis, collaborators shipped samples as frozen whole blood, isolated PBMCs, or DNA extracted from either of those sample types. TCRbeta CDR3 regions were amplified from genomic DNA using the immunoSEQ Assay, a bias-controlled multiplex PCR. As for the authors' bioinformatics: Nucleated cell counts per sample were estimated from amplification of reference gene primers within the assay. To quantify the absolute abundance of each unique TCRbeta CDR3 rearrangement, sequence reads were collapsed and filtered. Productive Simpson clonality was computed per sample as the square root of Simpson's diversity index over productive rearrangements. In its TCRdb copy, this immuneACCESS table keeps in-frame sequences only and misses some clones. Where compared with another copy, unresolved V genes explain less than half of these, and the others have no known cause. The V and J calls and clone size are taken from that table; D and trimming were inferred from the DNA. The sample has some 130,000 clones on record, around 90% of them singletons. About 3.5% of the sample lies in the top ten.

Sequencing input: peripheral blood. This clonotype originated in a man in his fifties or sixties with active COVID-19.

The DNA sequence is as follows: TGTGCCAGCAGCTTGGTACCAGGCGCTGAAGCTTTCTTT. It specifies CASSLVPGAEAFF. Recombination joined TRBV5-4 with TRBJ1-1; a confident D gene designation cannot be given. The junction carries 9 bases between V and J, which are trimmed by 0 bases and 6 bases respectively. For CDR1 and CDR2, the germline V gene (reference sequence) lists SGHNT and YYREEE. From the cysteine up to the phenylalanine, the CDR3 has a length of 13 residues. The kept DNA is CDR3 alone, 39 bases in frame from the first base.